This TCR beta chain was identified in a study of T cells in Graves' hyperthyroidism and ophthalmopathy (dated by TCRdb to between 2017 and 2020). With regard to the full study: To identify distinguishing TCR V-J signatures, a discovery cohort of about 100 patients was used, comprising 43 with Graves' ophthalmopathy and around 57 with stable Graves' hyperthyroidism. An independent validation cohort of fewer than 20 hyperthyroidism patients and more than 15 patients who later progressed to ophthalmopathy tested prospective prediction of ophthalmopathy. The roughly 100 discovery patients were randomly divided into training and test sets at a 7:3 ratio. The study also compared thyroid tissue and blood T-cell repertoires from over 5 Graves' hyperthyroidism patients. After blood sampling, hyperthyroidism patients were treated with methimazole at a starting dose of 30 mg daily, and ophthalmopathy patients were treated with high-dose intravenous methylprednisolone. TCR Vbeta CDR3 sequencing of fewer than 150 peripheral blood samples (over 40 ophthalmopathy, 75 hyperthyroidism and approximately 17 progressor patients) is reported in the paper. On the study overall, not on this receptor specifically: During validation, the model predicted progression to ophthalmopathy a median of approximately six months ahead of onset, with approximately 70% sensitivity and 72.22% specificity. No statistical method was used to fix the sample size in advance, and group allocation was not hidden from the investigators. Ophthalmopathy was separated from stable hyperthyroidism by a 13 V-J signature model, with approximately 90% sensitivity and approximately 81% specificity obtained in cross-validation and 80%/75% obtained in testing. Most expanded thyroid clonotypes (frequency above 0.001) were also detected in blood, a finding suggesting that blood repertoires may reflect thyroid immune responses.

The TCR beta CDR3 regions were amplified from the RNA transcripts. The first round of RT-PCR for the TCR CDR3 was performed with the HTBI primer set and the Qiagen OneStep RT-PCR kit. The libraries were constructed in a second round of multiplex PCR and then size-selected and purified. The libraries were sequenced on an Illumina HiSeq2000 using paired-end 100 bp reads. Per the original workflow: SOAPnuke was used to process the raw data, with reads discarded if the reads contained adapters or uncalled bases, had a mean Phred below 15, or lacked an exact constant-primer or identifier match. High-quality paired reads were merged using COPE v1.2.5, and each unique nucleotide sequence was defined as a clonotype. MiTCR v1.1 was used to align the clonotypes against IMGT TRBV, TRBD and TRBJ reference segments. The analysis included only V-J combinations with a frequency above 0.0001, which together covered 99% to 99.2% of the repertoires. The TCS score was defined as the ratio of F50 (clonal expansion) to E x V (chaos), calculated using BLOSUM62-based TCRdist between CDR3 peptides within each V-J. Welch's t-statistics and random forest reduced 514 V-J features to 10 to 15, which were used in a naive Bayes classifier (R e1071). The similarity between thyroid and blood repertoires was quantified using the Morisita-Horn index. TCRdb took the public reads, trimmed them with fastp at Q25, ran MiXCR for clone calling and kept in-frame beta chains. CDR3 protein duplicates are merged, each entry listing the most common genes and DNA. Here the V and J calls rest on TCRdb's processing, not on the authors' analysis. Across this sample there are 480,000 or so distinct CDR3 sequences, with 46% seen only once. The ten largest account for 44% of the sample.

Patients with uncontrolled infections, other autoimmune diseases, pregnancy or lactation were excluded. Diagnoses relied on clinical symptoms, serum thyroxine and TRAb, thyroid ultrasound and orbital computed tomography. Total RNA was extracted with Trizol reagent, and quality was checked on an Agilent 2100 Bioanalyzer. Trimming removed 2 bases from V and 2 bases from J; the gene matches leave 7 bases unexplained. The CDR3 goes from the cysteine to the phenylalanine over 16 residues. Left in the record is the CDR3 DNA by itself, 48 bases read in frame from the first base. CDR1 and CDR2 are drawn from the germline V gene (reference sequence): SGHNT, YYREEE. This clonotype was found a few times. Its antigen is not yet known. Qualities for individual bases were not recorded, and no much larger clone is one base off.

The sequenced sample was peripheral blood or thyroid tissue (not recorded which). The chain couples TRBV5-4 to TRBJ2-3, and 8 junctional nucleotides match TRBD2. The clonotype originates from an adult woman with Graves' disease, either hyperthyroidism or ophthalmopathy (not recorded which). The CDR3 here reads CASSLKISGNTDTQYF. The base sequence is TGTGCCAGCAGCTTAAAGATTAGCGGGAACACAGATACGCAGTATTTT.